Listed here are 30 T cell receptor beta chains from one sample, sequenced in a study of blood T cells in healthy people across ages. Through a sample-barcoded 5' primer and a J-beta primer mix, a second PCR was run for 7 to 11 cycles. TCRdb re-analysed the 5' RACE reads in MiXCR, keeping a single row per CDR3 protein. The data show about 1.8 million distinct CDR3 sequences, 49% seen once. The sequencing input was blood. These TCRs come from a woman between 35 and 50 years old in good health.

With respect to this clonotype: The germline gene is not matched at one end of the junction; a read error may be the cause. The genes are TRBV12-3 or TRBV12-4 and TRBJ2-3; TRBD1 agrees at 8 bases. CDR3 length equals 15 residues. CDR3 bases: TGTGCCAGCAGTCAGCGGACAGGGAGGACAGATATGCAGTATTTT. It specifies CASSQRTGRTDMQYF.

The V and J genes are TRBV6-1 and TRBJ2-5; tentative D call: TRBD1 (5 bases). Looked up from germline, CDR1 is MNHNS and CDR2 is SASEGT. V lost 2 bases and J 2 bases, leaving 15 bases between the germline ends. CDR3 length equals 16 residues. The CDR3 nucleotides read TGTGCCAGCAGTGAACGGAACAGGATAGTACAAGAGACCCAGTACTTC. Its translation: CASSERNRIVQETQYF.

The rearrangement uses TRBV6-6 and TRBJ1-1; the D gene is possibly TRBD1 (6 bases). The V end was cut by 2 bases, the J end by 6 bases, with 19 bases between. CDR3 length: 16 amino acids. Per the germline V gene, CDR1 is MNHNY and CDR2 is SVGAGI (reference sequence). The CDR3 loop reads CASSYAQLQGRPEAFF. The CDR3 DNA sequence: TGTGCCAGCAGTTACGCCCAGCTACAGGGTAGGCCTGAAGCTTTCTTT.

The rearrangement uses TRBV7-2 and TRBJ2-5, with D maybe TRBD1 (5 bases). CDR1 and CDR2 (germline): SGHTA, FQGNSA. The V end lost 7 bases, the J end lost 2 bases, and 17 bases lay between the germline ends. The CDR3 has 15 residues. DNA for the CDR3: TGTGCCAGCACCCCCTCGGCAGGGCCGCAAGAGACCCAGTACTTC. It yields the protein CASTPSAGPQETQYF.

The chain combines TRBV6-5 with TRBJ1-6, with 7 positions matching TRBD1. V lost 6 bases, J lost 6 bases, and 8 bases stayed unmatched. Germline V gives CDR1 MNHEY, CDR2 SVGAGI. This CDR3 comprises 15 residues. As DNA, the CDR3 is TGTGCCAGCAGCAAAAGACAGGGTCCTAATTCACCCCTCCACTTT. Translation gives CASSKRQGPNSPLHF.

Of note for this clonotype: With a much larger clone just one base away, this may be a read error. V usage is TRBV4-1 and J usage is TRBJ2-7; tentatively, D is TRBD2 (6 bases). The length of the CDR3 is 15 residues. V lost 1 base and J 7 bases, leaving 17 bases between the germline ends. Germline V lookup: CDR1 MGHRA, CDR2 YSYEKL. Written as DNA, the CDR3 is TGCGCCAGCAGCCAAGGTCTTAGCGGCTACAATGAGCAGTACTTC. Amino acids: CASSQGLSGYNEQYF.

The genes are TRBV5-1 and TRBJ2-1; the D gene is possibly TRBD1 (6 bases). The ends were cut back, 5 bases at V and 3 bases at J, with 15 bases in the middle. The CDR3 length is 15 residues. The germline V gene has CDR1 SGHRS and CDR2 YFSETQ. The CDR3 DNA reads TGCGCCAGCAGGTCTACGGGACACGGCTACAATGAGCAGTTCTTC. It encodes CASRSTGHGYNEQFF.

This chain connects TRBV5-5 to TRBJ2-3; the D gene is possibly TRBD2 (5 bases). Germline lookup yields CDR1 SGHKS and CDR2 YYEKEE (reference sequence). V lost 4 bases and J 6 bases, leaving 15 bases between the germline ends. The CDR3 length is 14 residues. The CDR3 protein is CASSPGSPQDTQYF. The CDR3 bases are TGTGCCAGCAGCCCGGGATCGCCACAGGATACGCAGTATTTT.

The rearrangement uses TRBV4-3 and TRBJ1-5; D is uncertain. Germline lookup yields CDR1 LGHNA and CDR2 YSLEER. V dropped 0 bases and J dropped 9 bases, with 12 bases sitting between them. This CDR3 spans 14 amino acids. The CDR3 protein is CASSQDVLAGPQHF. Here the CDR3 DNA reads TGCGCCAGCAGCCAAGATGTGCTAGCGGGGCCCCAGCATTTT.

This clonotype was picked up a small number of times. The V gene is TRBV11-1, the J gene TRBJ2-7, with D possibly TRBD1 on 6 matching bases. Germline CDR1 reads SGHAT; CDR2 reads FQDESV (reference sequence). This CDR3 comprises 15 residues. The V end lost 4 bases, the J end lost 2 bases, and 15 bases lay between the germline ends. For the CDR3, the DNA is TGTGCCAGCAGCTCTCCAACCGGGACACCCTACGAGCAGTACTTC. Residues: CASSSPTGTPYEQYF.

The gene calls are TRBV28 and TRBJ1-4; tentative D call: TRBD1 (5 bases). V dropped 5 bases and J dropped 8 bases, with 18 bases sitting between them. In germline, CDR1 is MDHEN, CDR2 SYDVKM. The CDR3 runs 15 residues. CDR3 sequence reads: CASSKLGQGGEKLFF. The CDR3 bases are TGTGCCAGCAGTAAACTTGGCCAGGGAGGGGAAAAACTGTTTTTT.

The rearrangement joins TRBV20-1 to TRBJ2-1; the D gene is possibly TRBD2 (7 bases). Germline CDR1 is DFQATT and CDR2 is SNEGSKA (reference sequence). The CDR3 is 14 residues long. Between the trimmed V and J ends, which lost 3 bases and 6 bases, there was a span of 15 bases. CDR3 DNA: TGCAGTGCTAGGTGGTCGGGGGGCGTCAATGAGCAGTTCTTC. Translating gives CSARWSGGVNEQFF.

The chain links TRBV6-1 to TRBJ2-1; D perhaps matches TRBD1 (6 bases). CDR3 length: 15 residues. With 4 bases removed from V and 4 bases from J, the gap between germline ends came to 14 bases. Germline values: CDR1 MNHNS, CDR2 SASEGT. DNA for the CDR3: TGTGCCAGCAGTGGGGTACAGGGTGGATACAATGAGCAGTTCTTC. Protein sequence: CASSGVQGGYNEQFF.

This clonotype was seen a handful of times. The gene calls are TRBV28 and TRBJ2-7; maybe TRBD2 (5 bases). With 5 bases removed from V and 3 bases from J, the gap between germline ends came to 11 bases. The CDR3 has 13 residues. Germline V gene sequence: CDR1 MDHEN, CDR2 SYDVKM. CDR3 sequence (DNA): TGTGCCAGCAGTCCCCGGGGAATCTACGAGCAGTACTTC. Its translation is CASSPRGIYEQYF.

V gene TRBV28 combines with J gene TRBJ2-7; D possibly uses TRBD1 or TRBD2 (5 bases each). Germline-derived CDR1 and CDR2 are MDHEN and SYDVKM. Trimming removed 7 bases at V and 0 bases at J, with 13 bases between. This CDR3 contains 14 residues. CDR3 loop: CASKRDQSSYEQYF. In DNA, the CDR3 is TGTGCCAGCAAAAGGGACCAGAGCTCCTACGAGCAGTACTTC.

V and J are TRBV21-1 and TRBJ2-1; TRBD2 reflects the table's D call only, with no check against the DNA. TRBV21-1 is a recognized pseudogene. CDR3 size: 19 residues. The CDR3 sequence is CASSKRRLAGPSSYNEQFF. The CDR3 DNA sequence: TGTGCCAGCAGCAAACGCCGTCTAGCGGGGCCAAGCTCCTACAATGAGCAGTTCTTC.

CDR3 sequence: CASKLDQGWGEQFF. In nucleotides, the CDR3 is TGTGCCAGCAAACTTGACCAGGGCTGGGGTGAGCAGTTCTTC. The rearrangement uses TRBV3-1 and TRBJ2-1, with a possible D match to TRBD1 (5 bases). CDR3 length equals 14 residues. Germline CDR1 and CDR2: LGHDT and YNNKEL (reference sequence). Trimming shortened V by 7 bases and J by 9 bases, and 19 bases separated the two germline ends.

This clonotype was counted a few times. The chain couples TRBV6-1 to TRBJ2-4, with D possibly TRBD1 on 5 matching bases. CDR1 is MNHNS and CDR2 is SASEGT in the germline V gene. V was clipped by 6 bases and J by 0 bases, with 18 bases between them. CDR3 length: 17 residues. The chain's CDR3 is CASSWGSGPLAKNIQYF. CDR3 sequence (DNA): TGTGCCAGCAGCTGGGGCTCAGGGCCACTAGCCAAAAACATTCAGTACTTC.

In its sample, this clonotype was seen a few times. The V and J genes are TRBV4-1 and TRBJ2-5, with D perhaps matching TRBD1 or TRBD2 (5 bases each). V lost 2 bases, J lost 4 bases, and 23 bases lay in between. The length of the CDR3 is 18 residues. CDR1 and CDR2 from the germline V gene are MGHRA and YSYEKL. In DNA form, the CDR3 reads TGCGCCAGCAGCCAAATCCGACAAGACCAATTTGGGGGAGAGACCCAGTACTTC. It yields the protein CASSQIRQDQFGGETQYF.

V and J are TRBV6-5 and TRBJ2-1; D is perhaps TRBD1 (6 bases). This CDR3 is 15 amino acids long. Germline V gene data show CDR1 as MNHEY and CDR2 as SVGAGI. V was trimmed by 5 bases and J by 7 bases, leaving 18 bases between them. This chain's CDR3 is CASSHVTGNRNEQFF. The CDR3 bases are TGTGCCAGCAGTCACGTTACAGGGAATCGTAATGAGCAGTTCTTC.

The chain couples TRBV6-5 to TRBJ2-1; perhaps TRBD2 as D (6 bases). Trimming stripped 2 bases from V and 3 bases from J, with 11 bases between. The CDR3 sequence is 15 residues long. Germline loops: CDR1 MNHEY, CDR2 SVGAGI. The CDR3 DNA reads TGTGCCAGCAGTTACGACCGGGGGTTCTACAATGAGCAGTTCTTC. This gives the protein CASSYDRGFYNEQFF.

This clonotype was seen more than once but under ten times. V gene TRBV15 combines with J gene TRBJ1-2; D is uncertain. Germline V gene data show CDR1 as LNHNV and CDR2 as YYDKDF (reference sequence). V was clipped by 1 base and J by 6 bases, with 6 bases between them. There are 12 residues in the CDR3. As DNA, the CDR3 is TGTGCCACCAGCAGAGGAGGAAATGGCTACACCTTC. This translates into CATSRGGNGYTF.

This clonotype was observed at least ten times. This rearrangement joins TRBV7-8 to TRBJ1-6, with unresolved D. Trimming removed 7 bases at V and 0 bases at J, with 10 bases between. This CDR3 comprises 15 residues. Per germline, CDR1 SGHVS and CDR2 FQNEAQ. CDR3 DNA: TGTGCCAGCACACCGGGGAGCTCCTATAATTCACCCCTCCACTTT. This translates into CASTPGSSYNSPLHF.

J is TRBJ2-3 and V is TRBV13; 8 nucleotides line up with TRBD1. The CDR3 extends over 15 amino acids. V lost 5 bases to trimming and J lost 1 base; unmatched junction nucleotides: 5. Germline V gene data show CDR1 as PRHDT and CDR2 as FYEKMQ (reference sequence). This CDR3 reads CASSPETGGTDTQYF. As DNA, the CDR3 is TGTGCCAGCAGCCCGGAGACAGGGGGCACAGATACGCAGTATTTT.

The chain recombines TRBV6-2 or TRBV6-3 with TRBJ1-5; D unresolved. Germline-derived CDR1 and CDR2 are MNHEY and SVGEGT. V shed 5 bases and J shed 0 bases, with 17 bases lying between them. This CDR3 is 17 amino acids long. This chain's CDR3 is CASSQRSVLDSNQPQHF. The CDR3 DNA follows: TGTGCCAGCAGTCAACGATCCGTCCTTGATAGCAATCAGCCCCAGCATTTT.

The V gene is TRBV6-5, the J gene TRBJ2-5, with D uncertain. Germline V lookup: CDR1 MNHEY, CDR2 SVGAGI. This CDR3 comprises 16 residues. V was pared by 8 bases and J by 2 bases, with 21 bases between. CDR3 region: CASSHESLWWQETQYF. The CDR3 region has the DNA TGTGCCAGCTCTCACGAGTCACTCTGGTGGCAAGAGACCCAGTACTTC.

The chain carries TRBV6-6 and TRBJ2-1, with 7 bases matching TRBD2. The DNA end is a closer match to TRBJ2-7, so the J assignment may be wrong. This CDR3 spans 17 amino acids. The V gene's germline CDR1 is MNHNY and CDR2 SVGAGI (reference sequence). The CDR3 sequence: CASSYSSRGGGYNEQYF. The CDR3 DNA follows: TGTGCCAGCAGTTACTCGTCTCGTGGGGGGGGTTACAATGAGCAGTACTTC.

The chain employs TRBV28 and TRBJ2-3; D uncertain. V gave up 6 bases and J gave up 1 base, with 11 bases separating them. Germline V gene data show CDR1 as MDHEN and CDR2 as SYDVKM. The CDR3 is 14 residues long. The CDR3 coding sequence is TGTGCCAGCAGCCCCTCCAGCCGCACAGATACGCAGTATTTT. Amino acids: CASSPSSRTDTQYF.

A few counts support this clonotype. The chain couples TRBV6-5 to TRBJ2-5; 7 bases fit TRBD1. The CDR3 spans 14 residues. Germline lookup yields CDR1 MNHEY and CDR2 SVGAGI. The J segment lost 0 bases and the V segment lost 4 bases, leaving 2 bases of the junction unmatched. CDR3 in amino acids: CASSWGQHQETQYF. CDR3 bases: TGTGCCAGCAGTTGGGGACAGCACCAAGAGACCCAGTACTTC.

This clonotype was counted a few times. The chain joins TRBV4-1 to TRBJ2-5, with 10 bases aligning to TRBD2. Germline CDR1 and CDR2: MGHRA and YSYEKL. The CDR3 runs to 16 residues. The V segment lost 0 bases and the J segment 5 bases; nucleotides outside the gene matches: 6. The CDR3 sequence is CASSQEKTSGDETQYF. The CDR3 DNA sequence: TGCGCCAGCAGCCAAGAAAAAACTAGCGGGGATGAGACCCAGTACTTC.